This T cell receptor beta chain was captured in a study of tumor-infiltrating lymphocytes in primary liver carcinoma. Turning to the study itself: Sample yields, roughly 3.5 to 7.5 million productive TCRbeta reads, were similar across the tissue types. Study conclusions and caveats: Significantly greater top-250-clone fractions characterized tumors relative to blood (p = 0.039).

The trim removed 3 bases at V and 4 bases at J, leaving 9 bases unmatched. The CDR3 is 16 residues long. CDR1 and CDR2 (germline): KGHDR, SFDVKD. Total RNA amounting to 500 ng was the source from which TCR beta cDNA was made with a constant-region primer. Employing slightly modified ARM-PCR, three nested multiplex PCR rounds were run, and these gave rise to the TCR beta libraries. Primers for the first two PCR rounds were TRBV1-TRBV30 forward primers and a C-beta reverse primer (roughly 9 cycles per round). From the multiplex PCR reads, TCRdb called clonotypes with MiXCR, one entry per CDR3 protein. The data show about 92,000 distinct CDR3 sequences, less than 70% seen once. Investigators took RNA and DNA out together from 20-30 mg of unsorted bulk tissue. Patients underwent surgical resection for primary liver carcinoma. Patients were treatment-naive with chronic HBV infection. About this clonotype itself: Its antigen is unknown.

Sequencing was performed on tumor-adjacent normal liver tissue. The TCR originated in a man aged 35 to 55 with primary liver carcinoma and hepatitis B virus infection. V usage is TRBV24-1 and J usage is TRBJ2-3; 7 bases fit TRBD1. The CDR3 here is CATSDPRQGRADTQYF. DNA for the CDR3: TGTGCCACCAGTGATCCTAGACAGGGACGGGCAGATACGCAGTATTTT.